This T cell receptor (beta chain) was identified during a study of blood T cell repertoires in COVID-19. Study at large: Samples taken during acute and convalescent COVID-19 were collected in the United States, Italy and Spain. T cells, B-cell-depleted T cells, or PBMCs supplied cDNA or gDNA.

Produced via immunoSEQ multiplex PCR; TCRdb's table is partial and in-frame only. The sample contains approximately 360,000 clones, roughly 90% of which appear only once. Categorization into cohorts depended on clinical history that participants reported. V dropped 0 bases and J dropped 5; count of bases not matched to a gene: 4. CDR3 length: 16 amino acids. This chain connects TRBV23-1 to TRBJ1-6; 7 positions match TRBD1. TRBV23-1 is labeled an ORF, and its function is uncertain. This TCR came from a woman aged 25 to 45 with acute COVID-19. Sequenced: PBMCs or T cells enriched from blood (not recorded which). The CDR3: CASSQSLQGDNSPLHF. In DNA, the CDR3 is TGCGCCAGCAGTCAATCACTTCAGGGGGATAATTCACCCCTCCACTTT.